Shown below are 2 T cell receptor beta chains from a single sample sequenced in a study of cytomegalovirus exposure and HLA in healthy donors. Use of 60 Vbeta and 13 Jbeta primers characterized the PCR. Profiled with immunoSEQ multiplex PCR; TCRdb holds only in-frame clones, not every one. The sample consists of approximately 140,000 clones, around 73% of them appearing once. The specimen was PBMCs. The receptors stem from a woman in her thirties or forties in good health and CMV-seronegative.

In this sample, this clone turned up a few times. The chain recombines TRBV28 with TRBJ1-2; TRBD1 might be the D (5 bases). The CDR3 runs to 14 residues. Germline V gene sequence: CDR1 MDHEN, CDR2 SYDVKM. V was clipped by 7 bases and J by 0 bases, with 12 bases between them. The CDR3 loop is CASKAGTANYGYTF. The CDR3 nucleotides read TGTGCCAGCAAAGCAGGGACTGCTAACTATGGCTACACCTTC.

The CDR3 here is CSVEDQGRVALQFF. The CDR3 region has the DNA TGCAGCGTTGAAGATCAGGGAAGGGTTGCCCTACAGTTCTTC. The V call is TRBV29-1, the J call TRBJ2-1; D possibly corresponds to TRBD1 (5 bases). V lost 0 bases, J lost 13 bases, and 19 bases lay in between. Germline V gives CDR1 SQVTM, CDR2 ANQGSEA. The CDR3 covers 14 residues.